This T cell receptor beta chain is from a study of post-analysis software for immune sequencing data. CDR1 is ENHRY, CDR2 SYGVKD, per germline. The ends lost 7 bases at V and 8 bases at J; junction bases unmatched: 4. The CDR3 loop spans 12 amino acids. Findings of the study overall: Samples prepared in the same batch strongly co-clustered by F measure. Versus controls, multiple sclerosis patients showed significantly lower diversity (normalized Chao1). The study found TRBV5-6, TRBV5-1 and TRBV20-1 among five or six TRBV segments more frequent in patients than controls.

Every TCR beta cDNA library bore unique molecular identifiers. Input populations of roughly 1 to 11 million T cells gave rise to 500,000 or so cDNA molecules. TCRdb passed the PCR reads through MiXCR, listing each CDR3 protein once. The profile covers roughly 800,000 distinct CDR3 sequences, with around 53% appearing a single time and approximately 4.5% taken by the ten largest. This clonotype was counted only a few times. Antigen: not known. This chain connects TRBV10-3 to TRBJ2-1; 8 bases align to TRBD1. Source material: blood. This clonotype was sampled from a girl under 18 with multiple sclerosis. The CDR3 bases are TGTGCCATCACCCCAGGGGGCGATGAGCAGTTCTTC. It codes for CAITPGGDEQFF.